This is a list of T cell receptor beta chains from one sample in a study of cytomegalovirus exposure and HLA in healthy donors. TCRdb's table, derived via immunoSEQ multiplex PCR, lists solely in-frame clones and lacks some. Of 160,000 or so clones in the sample, over 65% were seen once. The sequencing input was PBMCs. These receptors were taken from a woman aged 40-49 years in good health and CMV-seronegative. Each CDR3 is given without its conserved first and last residue. The order of the fields is V gene, J gene, CDR3 protein.

TRBV10-3	NA	AISAGAAFSYEQY
TRBV5-1	TRBJ2-5	ASSLGGLQETQY
TRBV19	TRBJ1-4	ASSSDNRGGHEKLF
TRBV2	TRBJ1-5	ASWQHSNQPQH
TRBV6-5	TRBJ1-1	ASSYSRYAGGF
TRBV5-5	TRBJ1-1	ASSSDTTDRAAAF
TRBV5-1	TRBJ2-1	ASSLGASGDNEQF
TRBV7-2	TRBJ1-1	ASSPRRTGVAF
TRBV5-6	TRBJ1-6	ASSLVPGTANSPLH
TRBV15	TRBJ2-2	ATSRGLGGTGELF
TRBV27	TRBJ2-2	ASSLKAGGPGTGELF
TRBV19	TRBJ1-4	ASSPQQHATNEKLF
TRBV5-1	TRBJ2-7	ASSSGTGNGYEQY
TRBV5-1	TRBJ1-1	ASSLARGNTEAF
TRBV19	TRBJ1-1	ASSMGLAMNTEAF
TRBV2	TRBJ2-3	ASSGVSGRTDTQY
TRBV7-8	TRBJ2-7	ASSLEYEQY
TRBV4-1	TRBJ2-3	ASSQDPRDSDTQY
TRBV7-2	TRBJ1-4	ASSSLQAPTNEKLF
TRBV28	TRBJ2-7	ASSLRGKQY
TRBV5-4	TRBJ2-1	ASSAGYNEQF
TRBV5-6	TRBJ1-5	ASSSTFRTGRNVNQPQH
TRBV7-8	TRBJ1-2	ASSSRQYYTNYGYT
TRBV7-2	TRBJ1-1	ASSSRQGMNTEAF
TRBV19	TRBJ1-2	ASSDRGYGYT
TRBV4-1	TRBJ2-4	ASSRWGTKNIQY
TRBV18	TRBJ2-7	ASSPETGSYEQY
TRBV6-1	TRBJ1-5	ASSTGPGQPQH
TRBV28	TRBJ1-5	ASSFWGQERNQPQH
TRBV7-9	TRBJ2-5	ASSPRETQY
TRBV10-3	TRBJ1-6	AISEPARAGNSPLH
TRBV6-1	TRBJ1-2	ASSEARGGIYGYT
TRBV19	TRBJ1-6	ASVTAGSYNSPLH
TRBV7-9	TRBJ1-3	SSSLRSLNRSGNTIY
TRBV5-1	TRBJ1-5	ASSLGQFDQPQH
TRBV5-1	TRBJ2-6	ASRQGPVSGANVLT
TRBV14	TRBJ2-3	ASSQDASGALDTQY
TRBV19	TRBJ2-7	ASSMSVGLEQY
TRBV2	TRBJ2-2	ASSRNTNTGELF
TRBV18	TRBJ2-1	ASSPPSLAGAGEQF
TRBV6-1	TRBJ2-5	ASSGSLGQETQY
TRBV9	TRBJ2-3	ASSVGSRTDTQY